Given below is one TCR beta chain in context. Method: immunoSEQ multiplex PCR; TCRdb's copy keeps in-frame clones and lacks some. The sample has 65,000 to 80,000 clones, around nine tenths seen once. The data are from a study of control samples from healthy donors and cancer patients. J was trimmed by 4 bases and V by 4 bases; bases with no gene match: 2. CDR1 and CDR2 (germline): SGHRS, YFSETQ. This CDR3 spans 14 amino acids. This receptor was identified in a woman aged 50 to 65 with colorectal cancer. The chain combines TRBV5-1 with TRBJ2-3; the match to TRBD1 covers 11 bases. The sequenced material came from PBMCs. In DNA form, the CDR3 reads TGCGCCAGCAGCGGACAGGGGGCTCCAGATACGCAGTATTTT. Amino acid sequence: CASSGQGAPDTQYF.